The sequence of this T cell receptor (beta chain) was determined in a study of low-dose radiotherapy and immunotherapy resistance in tumors. For the study at large: The regimen for patients comprised intravenous nivolumab 240 mg every two weeks plus intravenous ipilimumab 1 mg/kg every six weeks. At a dose of 200 mg/m2, intravenous cyclophosphamide was given every two weeks, one day before radiation and immunotherapy.

About this clonotype itself: A much larger clonotype is one base distant, so this may be a read error. Because it lacks the conserved phenylalanine or tryptophan at the end, this CDR3 is likely a read error.

First-strand cDNA relied on TRAV- and TRBV-specific primers spanning alpha and beta chains. TCR amplification ran approximately 22 PCR cycles using constant-region and V-primer adapter primers. In vitro transcription was used to amplify the isolated mRNA. MiXCR, run by TCRdb on the reads, gives a single entry per CDR3 protein. Here the sample spans under 95,000 distinct CDR3 sequences, 15% to 20% being singletons. Time point noted: after trial treatment. The treatment was: LDRT plus nivolumab, ipilimumab, low-dose cyclophosphamide and aspirin (RACIN trial). This CDR3 region has 12 residues. Germline V gene lookup returns CDR1 SGHTA and CDR2 FQGTGA. The V gene lost 5 bases and the J gene lost 4 bases, with 7 bases spanning the gap.

V is TRBV7-3 and J is TRBJ2-3; no clear D. The TCR originated in a male donor with prostate cancer. Sample: PBMCs, taken after low-dose radiotherapy plus immunotherapy. The CDR3 nucleotides read TGTGCCAGCAGCCCTAATCCAGATACGCAGTATTCT. This encodes CASSPNPDTQYS.